This T cell receptor (beta chain) was observed in a study of blood T cell repertoires in COVID-19. Across the study: Acute and convalescent COVID-19 samples came from the United States, Italy and Spain. The analysed material was cDNA or gDNA that came from T cells, B-cell-depleted T cells, or PBMCs.

Participant-given clinical history determined each cohort assignment. Authors' methods: Reference gene primer amplification gave nucleated cell count estimates. Method: immunoSEQ multiplex PCR; TCRdb's copy keeps in-frame clones and lacks some. V and J calls and clone size are given by that table; D and trimming were obtained from the DNA. The sample gives 190,000 or so clones, about 87% of which show up once; 1.2% is in the top ten. The receptor's source is a man in his thirties or forties who had recovered from COVID-19. The specimen was PBMCs or T cells enriched from blood (not recorded which).

The CDR3 DNA follows: TGCGCCAGCAGCTTGGAGGCTAGCCTGTACAATGAGCAGTTCTTC. It translates to CASSLEASLYNEQFF. V gene TRBV5-1 combines with J gene TRBJ2-1; tentatively, D is TRBD2 (5 bases). Germline-derived CDR1 and CDR2 are SGHRS and YFSETQ. The CDR3 runs to 15 residues. The germline V and J ends were trimmed by 0 bases and 4 bases, with 11 bases remaining between them. The full variable domain, in which reference TRBV5-1 and TRBJ2-1 provide the parts outside the CDR3, is KAGVTQTPRYLIKTRGQQVTLSCSPISGHRSVSWYQQTPGQGLQFLFEYFSETQRNKGNFPGRFSGRQFSNSRSEMNVSTLELGDSALYLCASSLEASLYNEQFFGPGTRLTVL.